Given below is one T cell receptor (beta chain) in context. This sample was taken from a study of blood T cell repertoires in COVID-19. On the study more broadly: Whether acute or convalescent, the COVID-19 samples came from the United States, Italy and Spain. From T cells, B-cell-depleted T cells, or PBMCs came the material, which was cDNA or gDNA.

Study processing details: Reference gene primer amplification yielded estimated nucleated cell counts. Profiled with immunoSEQ multiplex PCR; TCRdb holds only in-frame clones, not every one. Clone size and V and J calls were adopted from that table, with D and trimming inferred from the DNA. Of about 520,000 clones listed, approximately 83% are singletons. The sequence was collected from a human donor in a cohort sampled during active COVID-19. Sequencing was carried out using peripheral blood.

The DNA for the CDR3 is TGTGCCAGCAGTATACAGGGGCAAGCCTCCTACAATGAGCAGTTCTTC. This gives the protein CASSIQGQASYNEQFF. This chain uses TRBV25-1 with TRBJ2-1, with TRBD1 identical over 7 bases. The V gene's germline CDR1 is MGHDK and CDR2 SYGVNS. The ends lost 5 bases at V and 0 bases at J; junction bases unmatched: 7. This CDR3 comprises 16 residues.